The clone carrying this TCR beta chain was found once. Cohorts were based on clinical histories the participants reported. The recovered donors of Cohort 3 showed two negative PCRs, clearance, or symptom resolution. This sample stems from a study of blood T cell repertoires in COVID-19. CDR1 and CDR2 from the germline V gene are LGHNA and YSLEER. Trimming pared 1 base from V and 0 bases from J, leaving 10 bases between. The CDR3 spans 16 residues. The method was immunoSEQ multiplex PCR; TCRdb's version includes in-frame clones alone and lacks a portion of them. The sample has hundreds of thousands of clones; roughly 90% are singletons.

Sequencing was carried out using PBMCs or T cells enriched from blood (not recorded which). The source of this sequence is a man aged 35-49 years who had recovered from COVID-19. The V call is TRBV4-3, the J call TRBJ2-1; D remains unclear. Here the CDR3 DNA reads TGCGCCAGCAGCCAAGGCGACACAAACTCCTACAATGAGCAGTTCTTC. Translation: CASSQGDTNSYNEQFF.